Below, one T cell receptor beta chain is given with its context. Its antigen is currently unknown. CDR1 and CDR2 from the germline V gene are MDHEN and SYDVKM. CDR3 length: 14 amino acids. The J segment lost 7 bases and the V segment lost 5 bases, leaving 6 bases of the junction unmatched. Receiving focal radiation plus CTLA-4 blockade with ipilimumab were patients who had chemo-refractory metastatic non-small-cell lung cancer. The sample belongs to a study of radiotherapy plus CTLA-4 blockade in lung cancer. About the research overall: Objective responses were seen in about a sixth of patients, disease control in around 31%. Study-wide results and caveats: Interferon-beta and early blood T cell clone dynamics reportedly predicted response best. Among blood TCR repertoires after radiotherapy plus ipilimumab, tumor-derived clones expanded.

Produced via immunoSEQ multiplex PCR; TCRdb's table is partial and in-frame only. The sample lists roughly 110,000 clones, more than 75% occurring once. Sequencing used peripheral blood, obtained from a patient treated with radiotherapy plus ipilimumab. The rearrangement joins TRBV28 to TRBJ1-4, with TRBD1 identical over 8 bases. The receptor was derived from a human donor with non-small cell lung cancer that progressed on radiotherapy plus ipilimumab. Some clones in this sample may be carry-over from other donors' samples. The CDR3 loop is CASSPWTGFEKLFF. The CDR3 DNA is TGTGCCAGCAGTCCCTGGACAGGGTTTGAAAAACTGTTTTTT.